This TCR beta chain appears in the sequencing data of a study of CD8+CD57+ T cells in acquired aplastic anemia. Study-wide background: Across the sorted CD4+ and CD8+ cells, DNA amounts averaged about 3 ug.

Study-level results: CD8+ Simpson's diversity did not differ significantly between patients and controls. Found in both controls and patients were fewer than 35 CD8+ CDR3 sequences.

Whoever was chosen for sequencing had shown CD8+CD57+ cell expansion by flow cytometry. At blood sampling, none of the patients had yet received therapy. It was genomic DNA that served as the template for profiling TCR beta VDJ and CDR3. MiXCR, run by TCRdb on the reads, gives a single entry per CDR3 protein. This sample has approximately 120,000 distinct CDR3 sequences; approximately 36% occur once, and the top ten carry around 2.7%. Details on this clonotype: Antigen unknown.

The CDR3 has 14 residues. With 8 bases removed from V and 0 bases from J, the gap between germline ends came to 14 bases. Germline V lookup: CDR1 LNHDA, CDR2 SQIVND (reference sequence). The origin of this receptor is a human donor with aplastic anemia. The chain joins TRBV19 to TRBJ2-7, with unresolved D. Specimen: sorted CD4+, CD8+, or CD8+CD57+ T cells (not recorded which) from PBMCs. The CDR3 loop reads CASSYSASSYEQYF. CDR3 nucleotides: TGTGCCAGTTCCTACTCCGCGAGCTCCTACGAGCAGTACTTC. Full variable domain (remainder filled in from reference TRBV19 and TRBJ2-7): DGGITQSPKYLFRKEGQNVTLSCEQNLNHDAMYWYRQDPGQGLRLIYYSQIVNDFQKGDIAEGYSVSREKKESFPLTVTSAQKNPTAFYLCASSYSASSYEQYFGPGTRLTVT.